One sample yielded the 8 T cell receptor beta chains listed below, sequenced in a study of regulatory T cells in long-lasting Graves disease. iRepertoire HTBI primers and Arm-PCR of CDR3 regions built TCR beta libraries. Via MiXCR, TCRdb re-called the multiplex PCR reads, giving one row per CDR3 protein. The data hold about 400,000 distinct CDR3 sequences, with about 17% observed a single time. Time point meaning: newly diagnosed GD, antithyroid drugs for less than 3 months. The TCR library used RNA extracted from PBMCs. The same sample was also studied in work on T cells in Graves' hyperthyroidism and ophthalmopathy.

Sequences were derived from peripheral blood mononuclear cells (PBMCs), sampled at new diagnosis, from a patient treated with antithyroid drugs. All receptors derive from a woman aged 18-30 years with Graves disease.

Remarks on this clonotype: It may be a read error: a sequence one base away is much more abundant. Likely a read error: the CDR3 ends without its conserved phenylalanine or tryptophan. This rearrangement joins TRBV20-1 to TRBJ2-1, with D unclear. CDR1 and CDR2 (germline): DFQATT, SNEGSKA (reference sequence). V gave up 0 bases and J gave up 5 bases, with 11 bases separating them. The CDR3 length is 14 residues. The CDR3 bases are TGCAGTGCTAGAGATTTACGGGTTAACAATGAGCAGTTCCTC. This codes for CSARDLRVNNEQFL.

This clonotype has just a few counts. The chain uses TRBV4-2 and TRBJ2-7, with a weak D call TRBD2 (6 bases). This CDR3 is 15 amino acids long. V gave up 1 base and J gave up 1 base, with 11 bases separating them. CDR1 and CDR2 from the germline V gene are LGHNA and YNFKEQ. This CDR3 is CASSQVTRASYEQYF. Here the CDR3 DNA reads TGTGCCAGCAGCCAAGTGACTAGAGCATCCTACGAGCAGTACTTC.

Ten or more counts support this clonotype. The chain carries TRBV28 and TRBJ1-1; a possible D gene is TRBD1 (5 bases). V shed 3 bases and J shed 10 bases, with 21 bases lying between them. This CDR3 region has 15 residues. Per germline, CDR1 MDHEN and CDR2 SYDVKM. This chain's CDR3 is CASSFSRGSAVVAFF. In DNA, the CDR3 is TGTGCCAGCAGTTTTTCCCGGGGGAGTGCGGTCGTAGCTTTCTTT.

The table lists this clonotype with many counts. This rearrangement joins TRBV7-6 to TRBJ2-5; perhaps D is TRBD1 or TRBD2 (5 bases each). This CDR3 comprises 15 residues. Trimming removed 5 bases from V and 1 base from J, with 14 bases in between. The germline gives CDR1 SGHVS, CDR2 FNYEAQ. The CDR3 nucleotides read TGTGCCAGCAGCCCTCCGGGACGGAGCCAAGAGACCCAGTACTTC. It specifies CASSPPGRSQETQYF.

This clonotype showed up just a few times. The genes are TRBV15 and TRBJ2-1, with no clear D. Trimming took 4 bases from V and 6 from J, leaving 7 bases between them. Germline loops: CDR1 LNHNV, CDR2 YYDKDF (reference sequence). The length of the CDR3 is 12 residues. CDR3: CATSTRSNEQFF. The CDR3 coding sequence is TGTGCCACCAGCACTCGCAGCAATGAGCAGTTCTTC.

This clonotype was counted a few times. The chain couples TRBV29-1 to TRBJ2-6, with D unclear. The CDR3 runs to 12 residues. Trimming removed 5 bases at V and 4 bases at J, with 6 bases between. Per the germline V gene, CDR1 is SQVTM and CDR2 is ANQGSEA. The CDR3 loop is CSVHEGANVLTF. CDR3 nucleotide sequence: TGCAGCGTTCACGAGGGGGCCAACGTCCTGACTTTC.

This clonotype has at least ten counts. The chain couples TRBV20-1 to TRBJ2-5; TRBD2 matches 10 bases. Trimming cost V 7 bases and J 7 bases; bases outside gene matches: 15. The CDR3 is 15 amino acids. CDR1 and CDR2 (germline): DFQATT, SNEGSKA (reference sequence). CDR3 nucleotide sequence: TGCAGTGTTCAGCGGGAGGGCCTGGGCACTCGGACCCAGTACTTC. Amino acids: CSVQREGLGTRTQYF.

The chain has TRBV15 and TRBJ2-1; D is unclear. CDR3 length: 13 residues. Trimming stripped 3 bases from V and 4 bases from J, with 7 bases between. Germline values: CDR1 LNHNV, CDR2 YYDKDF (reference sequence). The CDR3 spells CATSSARYNEQFF. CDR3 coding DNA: TGTGCCACCAGCAGCGCTAGGTACAATGAGCAGTTCTTC.